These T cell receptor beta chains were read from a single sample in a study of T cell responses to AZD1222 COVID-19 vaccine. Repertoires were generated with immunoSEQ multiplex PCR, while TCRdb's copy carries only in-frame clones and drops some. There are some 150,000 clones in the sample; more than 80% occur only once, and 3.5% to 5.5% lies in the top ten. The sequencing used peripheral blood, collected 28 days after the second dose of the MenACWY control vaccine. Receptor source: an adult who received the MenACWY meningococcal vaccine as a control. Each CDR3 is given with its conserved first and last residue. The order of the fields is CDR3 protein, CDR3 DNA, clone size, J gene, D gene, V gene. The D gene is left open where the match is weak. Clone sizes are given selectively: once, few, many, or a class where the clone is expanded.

CASSYSTGGYYGYTF	TGTGCCAGCAGTTACTCAACGGGCGGCTACTATGGCTACACCTTC	.	TRBJ1-2	.	TRBV6-5
CASSYSRLAGGHEQYF	TGTGCCAGCAGTTACTCGCGACTAGCGGGAGGTCACGAGCAGTACTTC	once	TRBJ2-7	TRBD2	TRBV6-5
CASSSETGSGYTF	TGTGCCAGCAGCTCAGAGACAGGTTCGGGCTACACCTTC	.	TRBJ1-2	.	TRBV7-2
CASSRSRTGGAKLFF	TGTGCCAGCAGCCGTAGCCGGACAGGGGGAGCCAAACTGTTTTTT	.	TRBJ1-4	TRBD1	TRBV9
CAWSTQSNQPQHF	TGTGCCTGGAGTACACAGAGCAATCAGCCCCAGCATTTT	.	TRBJ1-5	.	TRBV30
CASSLFSGANVLTF	TGTGCCAGCAGCTTGTTCTCTGGGGCCAACGTCCTGACTTTC	.	TRBJ2-6	.	TRBV7-9
CASSFVTSGSWNEQFF	TGTGCCAGCAGTTTCGTTACTAGCGGGAGTTGGAATGAGCAGTTCTTC	.	TRBJ2-1	TRBD2	TRBV28
CASSARGGSTDTQYF	TGTGCCAGCAGCGCCAGAGGGGGGAGCACAGATACGCAGTATTTT	.	TRBJ2-3	.	TRBV9
CASSEAGSEQYF	TGCGCCAGCAGTGAAGCAGGGTCCGAGCAGTACTTC	.	TRBJ2-7	.	TRBV10-1
CASSGVRNQPQHF	TGTGCCAGCTCAGGGGTTCGCAATCAGCCCCAGCATTTT	.	TRBJ1-5	.	TRBV18
CATRDSNEKLFF	TGTGCCACCAGGGATAGTAATGAAAAACTGTTTTTT	once	TRBJ1-4	.	TRBV24-1
CASSLYGTYEQYF	TGTGCCAGCAGCTTGTACGGTACCTACGAGCAGTACTTC	.	TRBJ2-7	.	TRBV5-8
CASRFSGTSGYEQYF	TGTGCCAGCAGGTTCTCAGGGACTAGCGGTTACGAGCAGTACTTC	.	TRBJ2-7	TRBD2	TRBV27
CASRGGFSYNEQFF	TGTGCCAGTAGGGGGGGATTCTCCTACAATGAGCAGTTCTTC	.	TRBJ2-1	.	TRBV19
CASSLNHPGTNEKLFF	TGTGCCAGCAGCTTAAATCACCCGGGAACTAATGAAAAACTGTTTTTT	.	TRBJ1-4	.	TRBV7-2
CASSTTSDQPQHF	TGTGCCAGCTCTACCACGTCAGATCAGCCCCAGCATTTT	.	TRBJ1-5	.	TRBV18
CAIKGTGWGNQPQHF	TGTGCCATCAAGGGGACCGGGTGGGGCAATCAGCCCCAGCATTTT	.	TRBJ1-5	.	TRBV10-3
CASRVGRHIYNEQFF	TGTGCCAGCAGGGTCGGACGGCACATTTACAATGAGCAGTTCTTC	.	TRBJ2-1	.	TRBV2
CASSFLAGGPKETQYF	TGTGCCAGCAGCTTCCTAGCGGGGGGCCCCAAAGAGACCCAGTACTTC	.	TRBJ2-5	TRBD2	TRBV7-9
CSVPGTAQETQYF	TGCAGCGTACCAGGGACAGCCCAAGAGACCCAGTACTTC	once	TRBJ2-5	TRBD1	TRBV29-1
CAISGGGQVDGYTF	TGTGCCATCAGTGGAGGGGGGCAGGTCGACGGCTACACCTTC	.	TRBJ1-2	.	TRBV10-3
CSVGENTGELFF	TGCAGCGTGGGGGAGAACACCGGGGAGCTGTTTTTT	.	TRBJ2-2	.	TRBV29-1
CASSIIADVSTDTQYF	TGTGCCAGCAGCATTATAGCGGATGTTAGCACAGATACGCAGTATTTT	.	TRBJ2-3	.	TRBV7-2
CASSGGTEAFF	TGCGCCAGCAGTGGTGGCACTGAAGCTTTCTTT	.	TRBJ1-1	.	TRBV10-1
CASSPRAYNEQFF	TGTGCCAGCAGTCCCCGGGCCTACAATGAGCAGTTCTTC	.	TRBJ2-1	.	TRBV6-1
CASSSVGGQSYF	TGTGCCAGCAGTTCCGTCGGGGGACAATCTTACTTC	.	TRBJ2-5	.	TRBV28